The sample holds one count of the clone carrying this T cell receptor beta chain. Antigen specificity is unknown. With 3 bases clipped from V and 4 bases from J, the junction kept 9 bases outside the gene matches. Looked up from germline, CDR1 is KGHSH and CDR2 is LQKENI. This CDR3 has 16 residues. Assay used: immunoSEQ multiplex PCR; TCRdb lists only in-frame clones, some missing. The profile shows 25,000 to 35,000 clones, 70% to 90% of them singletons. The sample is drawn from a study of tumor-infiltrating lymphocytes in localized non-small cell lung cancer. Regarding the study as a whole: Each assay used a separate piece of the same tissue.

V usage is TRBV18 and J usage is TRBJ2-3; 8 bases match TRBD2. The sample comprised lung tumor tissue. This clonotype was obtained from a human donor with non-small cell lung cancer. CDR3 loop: CASSPSSSGRSDTQYF. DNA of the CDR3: TGTGCCAGCTCACCCTCTTCTAGCGGGCGCTCAGATACGCAGTATTTT.